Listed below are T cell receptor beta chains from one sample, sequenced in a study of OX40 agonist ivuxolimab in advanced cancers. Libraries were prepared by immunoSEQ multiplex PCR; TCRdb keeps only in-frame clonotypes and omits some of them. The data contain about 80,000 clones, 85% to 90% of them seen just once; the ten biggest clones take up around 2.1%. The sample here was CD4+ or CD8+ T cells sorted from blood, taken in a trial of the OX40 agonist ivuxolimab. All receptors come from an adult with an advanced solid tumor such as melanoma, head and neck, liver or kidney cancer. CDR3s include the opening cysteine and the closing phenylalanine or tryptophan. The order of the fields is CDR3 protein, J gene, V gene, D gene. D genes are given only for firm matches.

CDR3 protein: CAISGYSETDTQYF; J gene: TRBJ2-3; V gene: TRBV10-3; D gene: NA
CDR3 protein: CASSFRGGVQYEQYF; J gene: TRBJ2-7; V gene: TRBV5-1; D gene: TRBD2
CDR3 protein: CSASSIYEQYF; J gene: TRBJ2-7; V gene: TRBV20-1; D gene: NA
CDR3 protein: CASSPSVVYGYTF; J gene: TRBJ1-2; V gene: TRBV18; D gene: NA
CDR3 protein: CSVQSGYTF; J gene: TRBJ1-2; V gene: TRBV29-1; D gene: NA
CDR3 protein: CASSALTGGGELFF; J gene: TRBJ2-2; V gene: TRBV9; D gene: TRBD1
CDR3 protein: CASSLGGTGKSYEQYF; J gene: TRBJ2-7; V gene: TRBV5-4; D gene: TRBD1
CDR3 protein: CASSLRREYTEAFF; J gene: TRBJ1-1; V gene: TRBV5-4; D gene: NA
CDR3 protein: CAWSRPTGTASYEQYF; J gene: TRBJ2-7; V gene: TRBV30; D gene: TRBD1
CDR3 protein: CASSFGQMNTEAFF; J gene: TRBJ1-1; V gene: TRBV5-4; D gene: NA
CDR3 protein: CASSQGHLGEKLFF; J gene: TRBJ1-4; V gene: TRBV27; D gene: NA
CDR3 protein: CASSLEQGSYNEQFF; J gene: TRBJ2-1; V gene: TRBV5-1; D gene: TRBD1
CDR3 protein: CASSPYTGGKDTQYF; J gene: TRBJ2-3; V gene: TRBV6-5; D gene: TRBD1
CDR3 protein: CASSPQGGPVYSGNTIYF; J gene: TRBJ1-3; V gene: TRBV7-9; D gene: NA
CDR3 protein: CASSALRGGDTQYF; J gene: TRBJ2-3; V gene: TRBV2; D gene: NA
CDR3 protein: CASSLARPSGNTIYF; J gene: TRBJ1-3; V gene: TRBV5-1; D gene: NA
CDR3 protein: CASKYGLALTYEQYF; J gene: TRBJ2-7; V gene: TRBV6-6; D gene: TRBD2
CDR3 protein: CASGLLGGAWCF; J gene: TRBJ1-1; V gene: TRBV12-5; D gene: NA
CDR3 protein: CASSTVPDSYEQYF; J gene: TRBJ2-7; V gene: TRBV19; D gene: NA
CDR3 protein: CASGTSGRNTQYF; J gene: TRBJ2-3; V gene: TRBV2; D gene: TRBD2
CDR3 protein: CASSPGRRFRDTQYF; J gene: TRBJ2-3; V gene: TRBV14; D gene: NA
CDR3 protein: CASSLRGNNEQFF; J gene: TRBJ2-1; V gene: TRBV5-1; D gene: NA
CDR3 protein: CASSPTVYYGYTF; J gene: TRBJ1-2; V gene: TRBV7-2; D gene: NA
CDR3 protein: CASSQQGALKGNTIYF; J gene: TRBJ1-3; V gene: TRBV7-8; D gene: TRBD1
CDR3 protein: CASSPQRSGITGNTIYF; J gene: TRBJ1-3; V gene: TRBV18; D gene: NA
CDR3 protein: CASSLRAVSWTGELFF; J gene: TRBJ2-2; V gene: TRBV11-2; D gene: NA
CDR3 protein: CASSPPERYGYTF; J gene: TRBJ1-2; V gene: TRBV18; D gene: NA
CDR3 protein: CASRGTAYEQYF; J gene: TRBJ2-7; V gene: TRBV6-5; D gene: NA
CDR3 protein: CASSLMGSPTEAFF; J gene: TRBJ1-1; V gene: TRBV7-3; D gene: NA
CDR3 protein: CASSLSGTFQETQYF; J gene: TRBJ2-5; V gene: TRBV5-4; D gene: NA
CDR3 protein: CASSRTGDYGYTF; J gene: TRBJ1-2; V gene: TRBV5-1; D gene: NA
CDR3 protein: CASSPRRAYYGYTF; J gene: TRBJ1-2; V gene: TRBV4-1; D gene: NA
CDR3 protein: CASRPSGQGLHNEQFF; J gene: TRBJ2-1; V gene: TRBV28; D gene: TRBD1
CDR3 protein: CASSLARDATQYF; J gene: TRBJ2-5; V gene: TRBV11-1; D gene: NA
CDR3 protein: CASSSGGGNTIYF; J gene: TRBJ1-3; V gene: TRBV7-3; D gene: NA
CDR3 protein: CAWSGTATSYNSPLHF; J gene: TRBJ1-6; V gene: TRBV30; D gene: NA
CDR3 protein: CASSLVDVGELFF; J gene: TRBJ2-2; V gene: TRBV7-2; D gene: NA
CDR3 protein: CASSPGPTGELFF; J gene: TRBJ2-2; V gene: TRBV18; D gene: NA
CDR3 protein: CAWRAGGFTYEQYF; J gene: NA; V gene: TRBV30; D gene: TRBD1
CDR3 protein: CASSSPGGGGTYEQYF; J gene: TRBJ2-7; V gene: TRBV9; D gene: TRBD2
CDR3 protein: CSVLKASGGPTGELFF; J gene: TRBJ2-2; V gene: TRBV29-1; D gene: TRBD2
CDR3 protein: CATWGTRSYNEQFF; J gene: TRBJ2-1; V gene: TRBV28; D gene: TRBD2